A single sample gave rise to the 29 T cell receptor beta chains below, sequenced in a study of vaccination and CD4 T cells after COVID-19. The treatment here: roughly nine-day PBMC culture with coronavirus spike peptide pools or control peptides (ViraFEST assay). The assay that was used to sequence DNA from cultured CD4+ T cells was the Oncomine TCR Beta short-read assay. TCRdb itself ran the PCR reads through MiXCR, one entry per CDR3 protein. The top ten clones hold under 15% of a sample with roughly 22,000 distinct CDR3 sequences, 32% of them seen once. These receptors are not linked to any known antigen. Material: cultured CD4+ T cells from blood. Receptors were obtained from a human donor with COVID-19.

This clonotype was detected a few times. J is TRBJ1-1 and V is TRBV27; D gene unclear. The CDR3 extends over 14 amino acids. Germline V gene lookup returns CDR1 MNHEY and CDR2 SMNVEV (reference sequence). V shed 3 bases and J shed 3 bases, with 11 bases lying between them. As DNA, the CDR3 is TGTGCCAGCAGTTTTTTTATCGGGGACACTGAAGCTTTCTTT. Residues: CASSFFIGDTEAFF.

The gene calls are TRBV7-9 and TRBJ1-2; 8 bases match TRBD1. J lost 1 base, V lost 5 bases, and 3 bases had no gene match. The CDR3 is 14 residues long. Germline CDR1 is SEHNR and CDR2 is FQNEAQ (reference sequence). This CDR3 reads CASSADRDNYGYTF. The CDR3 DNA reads TGTGCCAGCAGCGCGGACAGGGATAACTATGGCTACACCTTC. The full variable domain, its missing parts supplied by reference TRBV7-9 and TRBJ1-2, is DTGVSQNPRHKITKRGQNVTFRCDPISEHNRLYWYRQTLGQGPEFLTYFQNEAQLEKSRLLSDRFSAERPKGSFSTLEIQRTEQGDSAMYLCASSADRDNYGYTFGSGTRLTVV.

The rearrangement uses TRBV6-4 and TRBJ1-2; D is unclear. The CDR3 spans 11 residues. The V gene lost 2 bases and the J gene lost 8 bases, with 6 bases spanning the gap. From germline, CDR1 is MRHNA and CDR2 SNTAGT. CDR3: CASSDGVGYTF. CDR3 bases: TGTGCCAGCAGTGACGGGGTCGGCTACACCTTC.

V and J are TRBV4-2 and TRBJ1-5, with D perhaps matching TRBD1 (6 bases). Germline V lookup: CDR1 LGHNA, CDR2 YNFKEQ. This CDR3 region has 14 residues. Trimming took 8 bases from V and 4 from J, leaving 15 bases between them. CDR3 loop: CASAGGGANQPQHF. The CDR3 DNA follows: TGTGCCAGCGCGGGCGGGGGGGCAAATCAGCCCCAGCATTTT.

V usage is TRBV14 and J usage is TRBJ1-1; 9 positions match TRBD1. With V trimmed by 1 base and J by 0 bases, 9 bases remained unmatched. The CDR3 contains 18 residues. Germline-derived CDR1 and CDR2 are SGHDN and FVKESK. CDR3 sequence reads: CASSQGDRVGFLNTEAFF. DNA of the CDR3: TGTGCCAGCAGCCAAGGGGACAGGGTAGGGTTCCTGAACACTGAAGCTTTCTTT.

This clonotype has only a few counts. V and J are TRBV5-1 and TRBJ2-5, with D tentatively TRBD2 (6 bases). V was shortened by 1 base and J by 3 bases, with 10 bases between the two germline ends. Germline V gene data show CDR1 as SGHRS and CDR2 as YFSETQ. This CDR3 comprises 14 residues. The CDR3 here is CASSLFGGEETQYF. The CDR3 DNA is TGCGCCAGCAGCTTGTTCGGGGGTGAAGAGACCCAGTACTTC.

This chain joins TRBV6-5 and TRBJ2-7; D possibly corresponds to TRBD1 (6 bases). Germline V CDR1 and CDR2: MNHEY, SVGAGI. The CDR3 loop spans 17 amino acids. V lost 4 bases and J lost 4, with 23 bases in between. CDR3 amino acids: CASSLGSFGTLSYEQYF. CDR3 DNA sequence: TGTGCCAGCAGTTTAGGCTCTTTCGGGACATTAAGTTACGAGCAGTACTTC.

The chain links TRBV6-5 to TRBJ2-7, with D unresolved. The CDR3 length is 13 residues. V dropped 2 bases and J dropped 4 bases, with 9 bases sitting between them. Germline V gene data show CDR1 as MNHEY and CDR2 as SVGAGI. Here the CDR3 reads CASSYPPIYEQYF. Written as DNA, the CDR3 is TGTGCCAGCAGTTACCCCCCTATTTACGAGCAGTACTTC.

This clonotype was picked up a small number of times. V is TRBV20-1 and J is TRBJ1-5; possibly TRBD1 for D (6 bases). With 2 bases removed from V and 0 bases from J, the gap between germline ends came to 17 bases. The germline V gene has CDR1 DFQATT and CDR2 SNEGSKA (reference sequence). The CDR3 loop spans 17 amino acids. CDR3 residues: CSARPPGAGDSNQPQHF. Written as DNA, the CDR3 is TGCAGTGCTAGACCACCGGGGGCGGGGGATAGCAATCAGCCCCAGCATTTT.

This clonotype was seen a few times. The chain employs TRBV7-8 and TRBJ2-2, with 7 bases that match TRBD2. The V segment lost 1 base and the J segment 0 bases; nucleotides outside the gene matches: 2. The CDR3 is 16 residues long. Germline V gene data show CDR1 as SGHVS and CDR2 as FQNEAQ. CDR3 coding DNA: TGTGCCAGCAGCTTAGTGGGGGGGGCGAACACCGGGGAGCTGTTTTTT. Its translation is CASSLVGGANTGELFF.

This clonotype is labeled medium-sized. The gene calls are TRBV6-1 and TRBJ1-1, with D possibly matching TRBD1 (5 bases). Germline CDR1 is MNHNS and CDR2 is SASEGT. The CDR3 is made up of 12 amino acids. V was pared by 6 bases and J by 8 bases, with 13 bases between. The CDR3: CASSNAGTEAFF. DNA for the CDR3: TGTGCCAGCAGCAACGCCGGGACCGAAGCTTTCTTT.

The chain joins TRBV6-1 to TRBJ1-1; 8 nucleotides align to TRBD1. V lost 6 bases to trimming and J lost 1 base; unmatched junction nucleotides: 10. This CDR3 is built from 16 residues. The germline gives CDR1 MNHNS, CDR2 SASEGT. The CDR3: CASSLRQGTQNTEAFF. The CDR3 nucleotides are TGTGCCAGCAGCCTGAGACAGGGGACCCAGAACACTGAAGCTTTCTTT.

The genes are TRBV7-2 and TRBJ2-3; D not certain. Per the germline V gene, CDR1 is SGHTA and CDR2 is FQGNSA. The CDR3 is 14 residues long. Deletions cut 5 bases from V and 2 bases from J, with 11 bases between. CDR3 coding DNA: TGTGCCAGCAGCGCCGTCAGGAACACAGATACGCAGTATTTT. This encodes CASSAVRNTDTQYF.

This chain's CDR3 is CAISDGWGRKDEQYF. As DNA, the CDR3 is TGTGCCATCAGTGATGGGTGGGGACGGAAAGACGAGCAGTACTTC. The rearrangement links TRBV10-3 to TRBJ2-7; D possibly matches TRBD1 or TRBD2 (5 bases each). V was cut by 3 bases and J by 5 bases, with 17 bases left in between. The germline V gene has CDR1 ENHRY and CDR2 SYGVKD. The CDR3 is 15 residues long.

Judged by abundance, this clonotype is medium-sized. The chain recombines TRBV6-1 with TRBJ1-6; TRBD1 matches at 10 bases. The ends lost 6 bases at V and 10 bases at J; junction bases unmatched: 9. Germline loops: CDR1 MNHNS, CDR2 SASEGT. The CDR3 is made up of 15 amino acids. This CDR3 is CASRGTGTGESPLHF. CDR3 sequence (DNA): TGTGCCAGCAGAGGGACCGGGACAGGGGAATCACCCCTCCACTTT.

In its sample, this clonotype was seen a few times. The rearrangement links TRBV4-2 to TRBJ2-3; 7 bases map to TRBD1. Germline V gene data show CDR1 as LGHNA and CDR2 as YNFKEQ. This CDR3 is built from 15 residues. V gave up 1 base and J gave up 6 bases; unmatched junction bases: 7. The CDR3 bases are TGTGCCAGCAGCCAAGGGGCAGGGGGTGGTGATACGCAGTATTTT. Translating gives CASSQGAGGGDTQYF.

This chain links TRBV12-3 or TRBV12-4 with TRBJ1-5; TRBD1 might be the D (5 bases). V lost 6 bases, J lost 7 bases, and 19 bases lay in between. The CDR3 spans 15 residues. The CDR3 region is CASSPTGREEQPQHF. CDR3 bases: TGTGCCAGCAGCCCGACGGGCAGGGAGGAACAGCCCCAGCATTTT.

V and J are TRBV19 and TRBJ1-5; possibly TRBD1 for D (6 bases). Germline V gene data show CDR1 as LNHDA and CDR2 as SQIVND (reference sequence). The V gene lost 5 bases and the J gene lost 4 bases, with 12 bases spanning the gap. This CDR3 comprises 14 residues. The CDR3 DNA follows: TGTGCCAGTAGTGGACGGACAGCGAATCAGCCCCAGCATTTT. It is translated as CASSGRTANQPQHF.

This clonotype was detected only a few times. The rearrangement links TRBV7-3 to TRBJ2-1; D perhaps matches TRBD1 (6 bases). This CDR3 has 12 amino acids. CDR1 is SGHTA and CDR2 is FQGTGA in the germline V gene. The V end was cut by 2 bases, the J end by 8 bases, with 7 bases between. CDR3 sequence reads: CASSLSGDEQFF. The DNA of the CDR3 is TGTGCCAGCAGCTTATCAGGGGATGAGCAGTTCTTC.

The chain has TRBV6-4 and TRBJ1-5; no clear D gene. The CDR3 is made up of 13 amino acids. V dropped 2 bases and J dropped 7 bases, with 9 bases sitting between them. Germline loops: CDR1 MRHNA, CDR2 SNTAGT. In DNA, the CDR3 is TGTGCCAGCAGTGACCCGCTTGCGCAGCCCCAGCATTTT. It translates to CASSDPLAQPQHF.

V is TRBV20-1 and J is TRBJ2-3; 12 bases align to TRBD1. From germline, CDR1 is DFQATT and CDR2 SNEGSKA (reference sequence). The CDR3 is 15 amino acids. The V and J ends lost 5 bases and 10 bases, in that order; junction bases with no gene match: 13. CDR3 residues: CSAGAGQGAWDAQYF. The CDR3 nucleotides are TGCAGTGCTGGGGCGGGACAGGGGGCTTGGGATGCGCAGTATTTT.

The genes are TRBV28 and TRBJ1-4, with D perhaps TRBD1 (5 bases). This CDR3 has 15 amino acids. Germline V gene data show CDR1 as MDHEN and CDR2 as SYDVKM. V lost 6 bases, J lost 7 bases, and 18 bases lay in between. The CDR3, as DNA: TGTGCCAGCAGCATGTTACCAGGGTCAGGTGAAAAACTGTTTTTT. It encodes CASSMLPGSGEKLFF.

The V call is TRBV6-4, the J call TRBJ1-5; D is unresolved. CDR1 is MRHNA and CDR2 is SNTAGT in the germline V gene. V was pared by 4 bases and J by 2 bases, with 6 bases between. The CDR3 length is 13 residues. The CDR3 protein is CASSAYGNQPQHF. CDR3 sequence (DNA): TGTGCCAGCAGTGCCTACGGCAATCAGCCCCAGCATTTT.

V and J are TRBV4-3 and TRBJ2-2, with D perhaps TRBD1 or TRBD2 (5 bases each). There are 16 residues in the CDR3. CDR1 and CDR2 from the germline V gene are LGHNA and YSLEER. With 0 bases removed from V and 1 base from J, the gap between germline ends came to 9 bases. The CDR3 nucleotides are TGCGCCAGCAGCCAAGAACGGGGCAGGAACACCGGGGAGCTGTTTTTT. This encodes CASSQERGRNTGELFF.

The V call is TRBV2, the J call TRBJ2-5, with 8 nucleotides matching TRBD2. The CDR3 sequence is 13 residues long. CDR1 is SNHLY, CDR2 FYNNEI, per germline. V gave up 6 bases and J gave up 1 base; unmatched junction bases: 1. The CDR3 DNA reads TGTGCCAGCAGGCGGGGGGCCCAAGAGACCCAGTACTTC. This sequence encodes CASRRGAQETQYF.

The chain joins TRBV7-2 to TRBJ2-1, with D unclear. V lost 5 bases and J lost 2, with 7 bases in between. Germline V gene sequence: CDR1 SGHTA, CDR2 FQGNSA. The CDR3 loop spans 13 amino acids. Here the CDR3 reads CASSQAPYNEQFF. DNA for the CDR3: TGTGCCAGCAGCCAGGCCCCCTACAATGAGCAGTTCTTC. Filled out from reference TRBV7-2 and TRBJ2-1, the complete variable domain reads GAGVSQSPSNKVTEKGKDVELRCDPISGHTALYWYRQSLGQGLEFLIYFQGNSAPDKSGLPSDRFSAERTGGSVSTLTIQRTQQEDSAVYLCASSQAPYNEQFFGPGTRLTVL.

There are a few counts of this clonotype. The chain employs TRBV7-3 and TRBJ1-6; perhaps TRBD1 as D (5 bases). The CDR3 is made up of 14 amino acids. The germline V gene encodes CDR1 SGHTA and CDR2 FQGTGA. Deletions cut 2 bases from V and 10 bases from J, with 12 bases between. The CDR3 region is CASSLGFGDSPLHF. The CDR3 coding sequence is TGTGCCAGCAGCTTAGGATTTGGGGACTCACCCCTCCACTTT.

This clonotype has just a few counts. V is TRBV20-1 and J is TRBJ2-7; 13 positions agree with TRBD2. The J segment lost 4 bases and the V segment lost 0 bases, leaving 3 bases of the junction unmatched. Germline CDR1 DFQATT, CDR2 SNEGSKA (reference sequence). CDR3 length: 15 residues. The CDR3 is CSARDPGLAGYEQYF. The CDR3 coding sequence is TGCAGTGCTAGAGACCCGGGACTAGCGGGGTACGAGCAGTACTTC.

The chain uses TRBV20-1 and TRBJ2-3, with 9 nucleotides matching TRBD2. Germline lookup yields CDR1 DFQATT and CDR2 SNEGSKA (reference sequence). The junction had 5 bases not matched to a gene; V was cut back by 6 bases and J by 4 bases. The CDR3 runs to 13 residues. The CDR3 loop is CSARTSVADTQYF. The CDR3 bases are TGCAGTGCGCGGACTAGCGTCGCAGATACGCAGTATTTT.